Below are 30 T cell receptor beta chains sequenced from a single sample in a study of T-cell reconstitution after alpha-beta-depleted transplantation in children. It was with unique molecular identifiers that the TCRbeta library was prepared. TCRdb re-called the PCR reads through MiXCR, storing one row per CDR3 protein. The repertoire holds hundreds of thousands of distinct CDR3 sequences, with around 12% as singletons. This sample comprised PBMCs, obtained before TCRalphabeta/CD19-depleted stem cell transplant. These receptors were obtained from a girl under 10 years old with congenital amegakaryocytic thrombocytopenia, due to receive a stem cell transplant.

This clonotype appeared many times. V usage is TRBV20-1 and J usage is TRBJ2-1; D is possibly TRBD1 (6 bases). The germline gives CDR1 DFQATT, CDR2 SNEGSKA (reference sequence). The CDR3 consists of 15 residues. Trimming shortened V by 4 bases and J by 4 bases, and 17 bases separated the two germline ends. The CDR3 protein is CSANPGTRGYNEQFF. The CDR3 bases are TGCAGTGCTAACCCCGGGACAAGGGGTTACAATGAGCAGTTCTTC.

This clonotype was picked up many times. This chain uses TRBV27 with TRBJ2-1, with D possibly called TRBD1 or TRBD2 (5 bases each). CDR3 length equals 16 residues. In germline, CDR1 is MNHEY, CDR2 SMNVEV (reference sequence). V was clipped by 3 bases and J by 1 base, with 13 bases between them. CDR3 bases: TGTGCCAGCAGTTTCCGGGGCCTCCCTTCCTACAATGAGCAGTTCTTC. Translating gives CASSFRGLPSYNEQFF.

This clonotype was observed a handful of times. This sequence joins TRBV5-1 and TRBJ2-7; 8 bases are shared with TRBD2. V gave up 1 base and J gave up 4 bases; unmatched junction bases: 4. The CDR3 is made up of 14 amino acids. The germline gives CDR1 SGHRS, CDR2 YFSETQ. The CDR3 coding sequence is TGCGCCAGCAGCTTGCGGGAGGGCGGGTACGAGCAGTACTTC. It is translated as CASSLREGGYEQYF.

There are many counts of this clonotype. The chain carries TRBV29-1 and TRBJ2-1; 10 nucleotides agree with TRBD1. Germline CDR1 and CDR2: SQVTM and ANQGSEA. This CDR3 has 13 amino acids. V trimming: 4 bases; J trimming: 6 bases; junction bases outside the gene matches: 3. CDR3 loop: CSVGQGAINEQFF. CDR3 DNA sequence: TGCAGCGTTGGACAGGGGGCTATCAATGAGCAGTTCTTC.

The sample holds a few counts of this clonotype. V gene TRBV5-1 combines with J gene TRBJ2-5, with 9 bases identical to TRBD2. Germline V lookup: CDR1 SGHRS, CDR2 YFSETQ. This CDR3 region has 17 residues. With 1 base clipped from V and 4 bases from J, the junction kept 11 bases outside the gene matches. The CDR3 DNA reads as TGCGCCAGCAGCTTGTCCGGTAGCGGGAGAATGAGAGAGACCCAGTACTTC. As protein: CASSLSGSGRMRETQYF. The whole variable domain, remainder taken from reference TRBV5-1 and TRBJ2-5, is KAGVTQTPRYLIKTRGQQVTLSCSPISGHRSVSWYQQTPGQGLQFLFEYFSETQRNKGNFPGRFSGRQFSNSRSEMNVSTLELGDSALYLCASSLSGSGRMRETQYFGPGTRLLVL.

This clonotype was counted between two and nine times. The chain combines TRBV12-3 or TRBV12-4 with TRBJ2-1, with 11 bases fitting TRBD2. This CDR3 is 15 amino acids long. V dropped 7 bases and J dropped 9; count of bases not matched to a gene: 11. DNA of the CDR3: TGTGCCAGCAAGGGGATAGCGGGAGGGTCTCGTGAGCAGTTCTTC. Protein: CASKGIAGGSREQFF.

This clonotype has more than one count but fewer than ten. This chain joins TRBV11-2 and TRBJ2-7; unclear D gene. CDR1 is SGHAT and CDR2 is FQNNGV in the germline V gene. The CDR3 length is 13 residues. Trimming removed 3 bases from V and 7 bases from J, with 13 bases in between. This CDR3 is CASSFPSPGEQYF. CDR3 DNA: TGTGCCAGCAGCTTTCCCTCCCCCGGGGAGCAGTACTTC.

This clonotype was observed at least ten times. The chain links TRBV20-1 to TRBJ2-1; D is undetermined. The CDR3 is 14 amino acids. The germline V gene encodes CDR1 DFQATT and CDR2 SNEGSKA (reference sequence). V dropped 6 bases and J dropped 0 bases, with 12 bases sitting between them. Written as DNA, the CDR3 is TGCAGTGCGTCTCCCACCAGCTCCTACAATGAGCAGTTCTTC. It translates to CSASPTSSYNEQFF.

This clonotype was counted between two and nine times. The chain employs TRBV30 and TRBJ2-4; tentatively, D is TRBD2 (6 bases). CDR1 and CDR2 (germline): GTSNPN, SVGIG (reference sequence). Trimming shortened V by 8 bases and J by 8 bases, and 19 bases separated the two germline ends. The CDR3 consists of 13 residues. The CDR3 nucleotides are TGTGCCGCAAAAAGTAGGGGAGGAGACATTCAGTACTTC. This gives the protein CAAKSRGGDIQYF.

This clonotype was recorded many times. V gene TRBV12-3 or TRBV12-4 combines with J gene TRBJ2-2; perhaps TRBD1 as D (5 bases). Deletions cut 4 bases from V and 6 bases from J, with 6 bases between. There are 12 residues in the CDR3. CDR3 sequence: CASSSTAGELFF. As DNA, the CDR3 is TGTGCCAGCAGTTCGACAGCCGGGGAGCTGTTTTTT.

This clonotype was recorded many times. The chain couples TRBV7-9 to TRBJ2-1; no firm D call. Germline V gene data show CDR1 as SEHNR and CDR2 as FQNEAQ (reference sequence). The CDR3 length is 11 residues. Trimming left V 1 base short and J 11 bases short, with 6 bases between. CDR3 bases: TGTGCCAGCAGCTTAGACCGGAAGCAGTTCTTC. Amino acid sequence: CASSLDRKQFF.

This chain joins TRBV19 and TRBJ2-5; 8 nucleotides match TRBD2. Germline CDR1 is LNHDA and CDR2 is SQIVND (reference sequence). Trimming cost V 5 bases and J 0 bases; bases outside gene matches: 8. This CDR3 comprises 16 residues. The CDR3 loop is CASSWGSGAYQETQYF. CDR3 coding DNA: TGTGCCAGTAGTTGGGGTAGCGGGGCGTACCAAGAGACCCAGTACTTC.

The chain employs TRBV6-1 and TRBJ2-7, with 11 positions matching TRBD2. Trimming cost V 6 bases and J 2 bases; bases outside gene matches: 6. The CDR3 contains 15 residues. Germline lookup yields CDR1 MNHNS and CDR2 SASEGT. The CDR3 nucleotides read TGTGCCAGCAGGGAGACTAGCGGGACGACCTACGAGCAGTACTTC. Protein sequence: CASRETSGTTYEQYF.

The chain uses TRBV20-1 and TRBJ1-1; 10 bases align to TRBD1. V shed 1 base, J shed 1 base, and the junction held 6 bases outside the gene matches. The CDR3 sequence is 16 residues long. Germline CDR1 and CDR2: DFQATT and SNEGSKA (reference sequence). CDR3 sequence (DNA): TGCAGTGCTAGAGTCTTGACAGGGGGCTGGAACACTGAAGCTTTCTTT. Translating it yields CSARVLTGGWNTEAFF.

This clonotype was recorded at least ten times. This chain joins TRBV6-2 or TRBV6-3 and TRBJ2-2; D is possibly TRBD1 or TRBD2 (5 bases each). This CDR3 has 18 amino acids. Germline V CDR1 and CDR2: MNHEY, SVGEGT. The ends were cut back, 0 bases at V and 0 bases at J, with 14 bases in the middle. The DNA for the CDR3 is TGTGCCAGCAGTTACTCGAGGGGTGCAGGCACGAACACCGGGGAGCTGTTTTTT. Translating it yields CASSYSRGAGTNTGELFF.

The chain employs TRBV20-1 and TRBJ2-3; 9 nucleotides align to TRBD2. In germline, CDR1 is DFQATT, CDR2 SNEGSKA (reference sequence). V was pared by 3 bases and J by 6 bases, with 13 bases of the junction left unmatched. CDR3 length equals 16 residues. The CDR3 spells CSARELAGAGSDTQYF. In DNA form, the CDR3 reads TGCAGTGCTAGGGAACTAGCGGGCGCCGGGAGTGATACGCAGTATTTT.

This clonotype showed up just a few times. Here the CDR3 DNA reads TGTGCCAGCAGTTTAGGGCGGACGATGAACACTGAAGCTTTCTTT. It yields the protein CASSLGRTMNTEAFF. The gene calls are TRBV6-5 and TRBJ1-1; no clear D. V lost 4 bases to trimming and J lost 0 bases, with 12 bases between them. CDR3 length equals 15 residues. Germline V gene sequence: CDR1 MNHEY, CDR2 SVGAGI.

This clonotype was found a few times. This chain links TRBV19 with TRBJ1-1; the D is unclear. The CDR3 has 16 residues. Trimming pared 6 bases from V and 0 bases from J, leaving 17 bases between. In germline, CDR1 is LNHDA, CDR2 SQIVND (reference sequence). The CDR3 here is CASSPDMRGLNTEAFF. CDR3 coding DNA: TGTGCCAGTAGCCCGGATATGAGAGGATTGAACACTGAAGCTTTCTTT.

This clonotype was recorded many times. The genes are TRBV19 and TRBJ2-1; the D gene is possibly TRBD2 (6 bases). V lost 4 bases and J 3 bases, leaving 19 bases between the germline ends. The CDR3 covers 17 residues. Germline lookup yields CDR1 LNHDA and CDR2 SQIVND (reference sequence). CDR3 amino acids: CASSTRLSGRDYNEQFF. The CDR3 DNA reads TGTGCCAGTAGTACCCGACTTAGCGGACGAGACTACAATGAGCAGTTCTTC.

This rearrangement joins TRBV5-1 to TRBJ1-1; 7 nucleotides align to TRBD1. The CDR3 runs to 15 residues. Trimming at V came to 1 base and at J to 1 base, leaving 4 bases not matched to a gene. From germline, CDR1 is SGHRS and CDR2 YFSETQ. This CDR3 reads CASSLTGAKNTEAFF. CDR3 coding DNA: TGCGCCAGCAGCTTGACAGGGGCAAAGAACACTGAAGCTTTCTTT.

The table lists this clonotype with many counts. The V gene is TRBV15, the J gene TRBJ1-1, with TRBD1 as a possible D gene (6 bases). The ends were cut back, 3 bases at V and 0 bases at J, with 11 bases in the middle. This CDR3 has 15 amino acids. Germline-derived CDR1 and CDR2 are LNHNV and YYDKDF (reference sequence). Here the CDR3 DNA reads TGTGCCACCAGCAGGGTCGGGACAATGAACACTGAAGCTTTCTTT. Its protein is CATSRVGTMNTEAFF.

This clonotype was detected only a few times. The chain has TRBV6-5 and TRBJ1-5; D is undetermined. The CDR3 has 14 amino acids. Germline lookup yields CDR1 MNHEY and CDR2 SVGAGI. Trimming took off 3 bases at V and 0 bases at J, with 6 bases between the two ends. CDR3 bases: TGTGCCAGCAGTTATGTCCTTAGCAATCAGCCCCAGCATTTT. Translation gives CASSYVLSNQPQHF.

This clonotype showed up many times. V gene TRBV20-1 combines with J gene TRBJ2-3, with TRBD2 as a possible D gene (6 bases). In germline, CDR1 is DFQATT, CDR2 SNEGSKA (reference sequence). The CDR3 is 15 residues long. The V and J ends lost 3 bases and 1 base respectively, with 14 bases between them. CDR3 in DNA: TGCAGTGCTAGGGGTAGCGGACTGCGCACAGATACGCAGTATTTT. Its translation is CSARGSGLRTDTQYF.

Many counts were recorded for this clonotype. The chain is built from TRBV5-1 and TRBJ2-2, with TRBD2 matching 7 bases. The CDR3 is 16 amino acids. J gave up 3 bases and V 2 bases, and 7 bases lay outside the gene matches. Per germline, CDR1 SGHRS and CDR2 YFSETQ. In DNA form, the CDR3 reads TGCGCCAGCAGCTTTAGGTCTAGCGGTGACACCGGGGAGCTGTTTTTT. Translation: CASSFRSSGDTGELFF. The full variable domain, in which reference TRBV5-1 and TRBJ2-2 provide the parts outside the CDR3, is KAGVTQTPRYLIKTRGQQVTLSCSPISGHRSVSWYQQTPGQGLQFLFEYFSETQRNKGNFPGRFSGRQFSNSRSEMNVSTLELGDSALYLCASSFRSSGDTGELFFGEGSRLTVL.

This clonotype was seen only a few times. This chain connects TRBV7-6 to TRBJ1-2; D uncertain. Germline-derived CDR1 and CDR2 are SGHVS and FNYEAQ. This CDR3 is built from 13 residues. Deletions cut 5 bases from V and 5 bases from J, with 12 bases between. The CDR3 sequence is CASSPTELYGYTF. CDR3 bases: TGTGCCAGCAGCCCAACAGAGTTATATGGCTACACCTTC. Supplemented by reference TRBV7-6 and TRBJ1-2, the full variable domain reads GAGVSQSPRYKVTKRGQDVALRCDPISGHVSLYWYRQALGQGPEFLTYFNYEAQQDKSGLPNDRFSAERPEGSISTLTIQRTEQRDSAMYRCASSPTELYGYTFGSGTRLTVV.

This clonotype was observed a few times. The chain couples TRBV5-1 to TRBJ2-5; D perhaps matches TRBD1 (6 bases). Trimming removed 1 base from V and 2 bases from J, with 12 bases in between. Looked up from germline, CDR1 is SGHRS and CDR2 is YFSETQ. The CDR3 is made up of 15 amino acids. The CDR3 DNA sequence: TGCGCCAGCAGCTTGAGTTACAGGGAACAAGAGACCCAGTACTTC. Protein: CASSLSYREQETQYF.

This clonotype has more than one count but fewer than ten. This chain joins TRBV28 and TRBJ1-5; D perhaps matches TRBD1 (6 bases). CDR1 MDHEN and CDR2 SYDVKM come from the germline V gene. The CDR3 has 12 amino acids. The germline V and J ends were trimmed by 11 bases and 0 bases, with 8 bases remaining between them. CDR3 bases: TGTGCCGGACAGACTAGCAATCAGCCCCAGCATTTT. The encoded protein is CAGQTSNQPQHF.

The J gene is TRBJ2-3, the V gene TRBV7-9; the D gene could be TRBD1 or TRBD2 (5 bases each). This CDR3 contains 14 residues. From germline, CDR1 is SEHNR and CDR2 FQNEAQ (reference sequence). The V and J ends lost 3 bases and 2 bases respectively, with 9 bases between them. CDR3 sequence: CASSFMGTTDTQYF. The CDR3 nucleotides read TGTGCCAGCAGCTTCATGGGGACCACAGATACGCAGTATTTT. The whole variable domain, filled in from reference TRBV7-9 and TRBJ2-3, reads DTGVSQNPRHKITKRGQNVTFRCDPISEHNRLYWYRQTLGQGPEFLTYFQNEAQLEKSRLLSDRFSAERPKGSFSTLEIQRTEQGDSAMYLCASSFMGTTDTQYFGPGTRLTVL.

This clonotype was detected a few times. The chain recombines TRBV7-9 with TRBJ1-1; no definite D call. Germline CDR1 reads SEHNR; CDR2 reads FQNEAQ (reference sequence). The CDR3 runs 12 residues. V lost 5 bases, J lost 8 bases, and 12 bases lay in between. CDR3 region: CASSRQSREAFF. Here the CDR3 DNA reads TGTGCCAGCAGCCGTCAGAGCCGAGAAGCTTTCTTT.

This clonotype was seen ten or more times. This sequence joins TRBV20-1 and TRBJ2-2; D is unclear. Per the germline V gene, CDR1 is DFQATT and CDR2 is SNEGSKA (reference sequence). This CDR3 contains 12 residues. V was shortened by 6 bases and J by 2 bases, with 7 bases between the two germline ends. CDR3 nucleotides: TGCAGTGCGCCTGGCAACACCGGGGAGCTGTTTTTT. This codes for CSAPGNTGELFF.